The 17 T cell receptor beta chains below were found in one sample sequenced in a study of regulatory T cells in long-lasting Graves disease (dated by TCRdb to 2020 to 2022). Libraries came from multiplex PCR. The sequencing machine was an Illumina HiSeq 4000. To build TCR beta libraries, CDR3 regions were amplified by Arm-PCR using iRepertoire HTBI primers. TCRdb's own reprocessing of the public reads used fastp at Q25 and MiXCR and kept productive beta chains. Rows with a matching CDR3 protein are joined into one entry that keeps the most common DNA and genes. For this sample the table gives approximately 440,000 distinct CDR3 sequences, of which around 15% were detected only once. The ten largest clones capture 12% of the sample. The time point label here, explained by the study, means: newly diagnosed GD, antithyroid drugs for less than 3 months. For both TCR sequencing and RNA sequencing, RNA was extracted from PBMCs in TRIzol.

These data were likewise used in another study, on T cells in Graves' hyperthyroidism and ophthalmopathy.

The source material was peripheral blood mononuclear cells (PBMCs), sampled at new diagnosis, from a patient treated with antithyroid drugs. The receptor source for this set is a man aged 35 to 55 with Graves disease. Donor details come from another sample of the same person, matched by shared clones.

In its sample, this clonotype was seen many times. The V call is TRBV27, the J call TRBJ2-7; 10 bases line up with TRBD2. J was trimmed by 5 bases and V by 1 base; bases with no gene match: 8. Germline lookup yields CDR1 MNHEY and CDR2 SMNVEV (reference sequence). The CDR3 is 16 residues long. The CDR3 sequence: CASSLYPLAGNDEQYF. The CDR3 DNA reads TGTGCCAGCAGTTTATATCCACTAGCGGGAAACGACGAGCAGTACTTC.

Many counts were recorded for this clonotype. V and J are TRBV6-2 or TRBV6-3 and TRBJ2-7, with D possibly TRBD1 on 6 matching bases. The V and J ends lost 0 bases and 7 bases respectively, with 7 bases between them. CDR3 length: 12 residues. The germline CDR1 and CDR2 sequences are MNHEY and SVGEGT. The CDR3 sequence: CASSYSQGEQYF. CDR3 coding DNA: TGTGCCAGCAGTTACTCGCAGGGGGAGCAGTACTTC.

This clonotype was detected many times. The chain combines TRBV27 with TRBJ1-1; D gene ambiguous. This CDR3 contains 13 residues. Germline lookup yields CDR1 MNHEY and CDR2 SMNVEV (reference sequence). V was pared by 2 bases and J by 6 bases, with 10 bases between. DNA of the CDR3: TGTGCCAGCAGTTTAGGTGGGTCGGCTGAAGCTTTCTTT. Translation gives CASSLGGSAEAFF.

This clonotype was found many times. V usage is TRBV5-6 and J usage is TRBJ2-7; 8 positions agree with TRBD2. V trimming: 0 bases; J trimming: 4 bases; junction bases outside the gene matches: 9. Germline values: CDR1 SGHDT, CDR2 YYEEEE. The CDR3 runs 16 residues. CDR3 sequence reads: CASSLDRAGVGYEQYF. The CDR3 coding sequence is TGTGCCAGCAGCTTGGACCGAGCGGGAGTGGGTTACGAGCAGTACTTC.

This clonotype has ten or more counts. V and J are TRBV20-1 and TRBJ2-7; 8 bases align to TRBD1. The V segment lost 2 bases and the J segment 3 bases; nucleotides outside the gene matches: 3. This CDR3 contains 13 residues. CDR1 is DFQATT and CDR2 is SNEGSKA in the germline V gene (reference sequence). The CDR3 DNA reads as TGCAGTGCTAGACAGGGACAGGACTACGAGCAGTACTTC. Encoded protein: CSARQGQDYEQYF.

The rearrangement joins TRBV20-1 to TRBJ2-5, with 8 bases matching TRBD1. J was trimmed by 3 bases and V by 7 bases; bases with no gene match: 7. CDR1 is DFQATT and CDR2 is SNEGSKA in the germline V gene (reference sequence). CDR3 size: 13 residues. The chain's CDR3 is CSGSGGAKETQYF. The DNA of the CDR3 is TGCAGTGGTTCAGGGGGCGCGAAAGAGACCCAGTACTTC.

This clonotype was counted ten times or more. This chain uses TRBV3-1 with TRBJ2-1; 7 nucleotides agree with TRBD2. Germline V gene lookup returns CDR1 LGHDT and CDR2 YNNKEL (reference sequence). Trimming cost V 7 bases and J 5 bases; bases outside gene matches: 11. The CDR3 spans 15 residues. CDR3 coding DNA: TGTGCCAGCACCGTAGCGGGTCCACTAAACAATGAGCAGTTCTTC. Protein product: CASTVAGPLNNEQFF.

This clonotype has only a few counts. This chain connects TRBV11-3 to TRBJ2-5; tentatively, D is TRBD1 or TRBD2 (5 bases each). Germline-derived CDR1 and CDR2 are SGHNT and YENEEA. Trimming removed 1 base at V and 5 bases at J, with 14 bases between. The CDR3 is 15 amino acids. The CDR3 sequence: CASSLVAGARETQYF. The CDR3 DNA reads TGTGCCAGCAGCTTAGTGGCCGGGGCGAGGGAGACCCAGTACTTC.

The sample holds many counts of this clonotype. The V call is TRBV18, the J call TRBJ2-7, with TRBD2 as a possible D gene (5 bases). This CDR3 has 14 residues. Germline values: CDR1 KGHSH, CDR2 LQKENI. Trimming took 8 bases from V and 5 from J, leaving 19 bases between them. The CDR3 spells CASRSGREGDEQYF. CDR3 in DNA: TGTGCCAGCCGTTCGGGGAGAGAAGGCGACGAGCAGTACTTC.

This clonotype was found many times. The chain uses TRBV12-3 or TRBV12-4 and TRBJ2-1; D possibly corresponds to TRBD2 (5 bases). Trimming removed 3 bases from V and 3 bases from J, with 15 bases in between. The CDR3 has 16 amino acids. Here the CDR3 DNA reads TGTGCCAGCAGTTTGCGGGCGCTATCCCTCTACAATGAGCAGTTCTTC. Its protein product is CASSLRALSLYNEQFF.

This clonotype was counted at least ten times. The rearrangement uses TRBV2 and TRBJ2-5; perhaps D is TRBD1 or TRBD2 (6 bases each). The CDR3 spans 14 residues. V lost 2 bases and J lost 1, with 8 bases in between. Germline V gene lookup returns CDR1 SNHLY and CDR2 FYNNEI. CDR3 amino acids: CASSETGAQETQYF. DNA for the CDR3: TGTGCCAGCAGTGAAACGGGGGCCCAAGAGACCCAGTACTTC.

This clonotype was seen a handful of times. The chain has TRBV12-3 or TRBV12-4 and TRBJ2-3, with D perhaps assigned TRBD1 or TRBD2 (6 bases each). V was cut by 2 bases and J by 1 base, with 19 bases left in between. The length of the CDR3 is 18 residues. CDR3: CASSLLPGAGVGTDTQYF. In nucleotides, the CDR3 is TGTGCCAGCAGTTTATTACCGGGGGCTGGGGTTGGCACAGATACGCAGTATTTT.

The chain joins TRBV5-1 to TRBJ2-4; 9 nucleotides agree with TRBD1. The germline V gene encodes CDR1 SGHRS and CDR2 YFSETQ. The V and J ends lost 2 bases and 2 bases, in that order; junction bases with no gene match: 5. This CDR3 is built from 16 residues. The CDR3 DNA sequence: TGCGCCAGCAGCTTCCAGGACAGGGGAACCAAAAACATTCAGTACTTC. This translates into CASSFQDRGTKNIQYF.

As for this clonotype: A junction end diverges from the germline sequence, so it may reflect a read error. The CDR3 coding sequence is TGCGGTGCTAGAGTGCGGACAGGGGGCGAGCAGTACTTC. This translates into CGARVRTGGEQYF. V and J are TRBV20-1 and TRBJ2-7; TRBD1 matches at 10 bases. CDR3 size: 13 residues. Germline CDR1 is DFQATT and CDR2 is SNEGSKA (reference sequence).

This chain connects TRBV12-3 or TRBV12-4 to TRBJ2-7, with D maybe TRBD2 (6 bases). The ends were cut back, 6 bases at V and 4 bases at J, with 16 bases in the middle. The CDR3 has 14 residues. The DNA of the CDR3 is TGTGCCAGCAGATATAGGGACGGGGGATACGAGCAGTACTTC. Its translation is CASRYRDGGYEQYF.

The chain employs TRBV19 and TRBJ2-7, with TRBD1 identical over 7 bases. The CDR3 is 15 amino acids. J gave up 2 bases and V 1 base, and 5 bases lay outside the gene matches. In germline, CDR1 is LNHDA, CDR2 SQIVND (reference sequence). The CDR3 spells CASSIGRQGAYEQYF. The CDR3 DNA sequence: TGTGCCAGTAGTATAGGACGGCAGGGGGCCTACGAGCAGTACTTC. Complete variable domain (other parts from reference TRBV19 and TRBJ2-7): DGGITQSPKYLFRKEGQNVTLSCEQNLNHDAMYWYRQDPGQGLRLIYYSQIVNDFQKGDIAEGYSVSREKKESFPLTVTSAQKNPTAFYLCASSIGRQGAYEQYFGPGTRLTVT.

The chain couples TRBV5-6 to TRBJ2-4; D possibly corresponds to TRBD2 (6 bases). Germline CDR1 SGHDT, CDR2 YYEEEE. This CDR3 spans 13 amino acids. Trimming stripped 3 bases from V and 6 bases from J, with 10 bases between. The DNA for the CDR3 is TGTGCCAGCAGCTACCCGGGACTAAACATTCAGTACTTC. Translation: CASSYPGLNIQYF.